This T cell receptor (beta chain) was documented in a study of T cell responses to AZD1222 COVID-19 vaccine. Study-wide points: The study found Spike-specific TCR breadth and depth rose after two AZD1222 doses. Females made up more of the donors, who were largely white British, and clonal diversity may have come out too low.

TCRdb's table, derived via immunoSEQ multiplex PCR, lists solely in-frame clones and lacks some. The top ten hold approximately 1.8% of the sample, which has approximately 150,000 clones, roughly nine tenths seen once. This clone has a handful of counts. The antigen is undetermined. V lost 4 bases to trimming and J lost 8 bases, with 12 bases between them. CDR3 length equals 13 residues. CDR1 and CDR2 from the germline V gene are SNHLY and FYNNEI. This receptor was identified in an adult who received the AZD1222 COVID-19 vaccine. The sequencing used peripheral blood, collected 28 days after the second AZD1222 dose. The chain recombines TRBV2 with TRBJ1-3, with D unclear. The CDR3 is CASSGSLSDTIYF. Written as DNA, the CDR3 is TGTGCCAGCAGTGGATCGCTTTCGGACACCATATATTTT.